A single TCR beta chain is shown here with its context. Its specificity is not known. Assay used: immunoSEQ multiplex PCR; TCRdb lists only in-frame clones, some missing. The sample consists of more than 95,000 clones, 91% of them appearing once. V shed 4 bases and J shed 5 bases, with 11 bases lying between them. The CDR3 loop spans 14 amino acids. Germline loops: CDR1 KGHSH, CDR2 LQKENI. The data were obtained in a study of OX40 agonist ivuxolimab in advanced cancers. Overall study context: Patients' therapy was ivuxolimab, an antibody that acts as an agonist of OX40 (CD134).

The study's findings and limits: Some patients who did not respond also had low normalized T-cell clonal expansion. Clonal expansion in partial responders at 0.1-3.0 mg/kg ranked among the lowest.

The sequenced sample was CD4+ or CD8+ T cells sorted from blood, obtained in a trial of the OX40 agonist ivuxolimab. The TCR originated in an adult with an advanced solid tumor such as melanoma, head and neck, liver or kidney cancer. This rearrangement joins TRBV18 to TRBJ2-2; perhaps D is TRBD1 or TRBD2 (5 bases each). DNA of the CDR3: TGTGCCAGCTCACGGGACCATGCAACCGGGGAGCTGTTTTTT. Its translation: CASSRDHATGELFF.